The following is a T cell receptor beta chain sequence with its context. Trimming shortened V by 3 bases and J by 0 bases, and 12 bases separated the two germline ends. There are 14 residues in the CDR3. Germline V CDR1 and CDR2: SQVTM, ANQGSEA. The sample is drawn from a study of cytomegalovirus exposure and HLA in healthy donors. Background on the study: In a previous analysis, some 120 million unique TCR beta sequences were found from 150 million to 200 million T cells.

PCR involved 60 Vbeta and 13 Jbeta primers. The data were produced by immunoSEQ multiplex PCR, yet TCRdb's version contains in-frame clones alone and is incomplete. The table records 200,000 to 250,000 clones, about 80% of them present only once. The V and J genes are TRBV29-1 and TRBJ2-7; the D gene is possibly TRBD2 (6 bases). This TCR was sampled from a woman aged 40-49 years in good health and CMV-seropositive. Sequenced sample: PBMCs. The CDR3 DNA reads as TGCAGCGTTGAGGGGACTGGGAGCTCCTACGAGCAGTACTTC. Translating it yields CSVEGTGSSYEQYF.